The 20 T cell receptor beta chains below all came from one sample that was sequenced in a study of hypomethylating agent response in myelodysplastic syndrome. Profiled with immunoSEQ multiplex PCR; TCRdb holds only in-frame clones, not every one. The repertoire consists of several thousand clones, with around 90% occurring once and the leading ten covering about 15%. Sample: bone marrow, taken before or after starting hypomethylating agent treatment for myelodysplastic syndrome (not recorded which). The receptors here all came from a human donor with myelodysplastic syndrome.

The V call is TRBV7-2, the J call TRBJ1-1; D is ambiguous. The CDR3 runs 14 residues. Germline CDR1 and CDR2: SGHTA and FQGNSA. Trimming removed 2 bases from V and 0 bases from J, with 7 bases in between. Here the CDR3 reads CASSLSNMNTEAFF. The CDR3 coding sequence is TGTGCCAGCAGCTTATCCAACATGAACACTGAAGCTTTCTTT. Full variable domain (missing parts from reference TRBV7-2 and TRBJ1-1): GAGVSQSPSNKVTEKGKDVELRCDPISGHTALYWYRQSLGQGLEFLIYFQGNSAPDKSGLPSDRFSAERTGGSVSTLTIQRTQQEDSAVYLCASSLSNMNTEAFFGQGTRLTVV.

The J gene is TRBJ1-1, the V gene TRBV4-2, with a weak D call TRBD1 (5 bases). The V end lost 4 bases, the J end lost 1 base, and 10 bases lay between the germline ends. Germline CDR1 and CDR2: LGHNA and YNFKEQ. The length of the CDR3 is 14 residues. The CDR3 nucleotides read TGTGCCAGCAGCCCGGGACCGGGGAACACTGAAGCTTTCTTT. It codes for CASSPGPGNTEAFF.

This chain joins TRBV19 and TRBJ2-1; D is undetermined. The germline V gene encodes CDR1 LNHDA and CDR2 SQIVND (reference sequence). V was clipped by 7 bases and J by 5 bases, with 9 bases between them. This CDR3 contains 12 residues. CDR3: CASTVRDNEQFF. The CDR3, as DNA: TGTGCCAGTACAGTCCGCGACAATGAGCAGTTCTTC. Drawing the rest from reference TRBV19 and TRBJ2-1, the complete variable domain is DGGITQSPKYLFRKEGQNVTLSCEQNLNHDAMYWYRQDPGQGLRLIYYSQIVNDFQKGDIAEGYSVSREKKESFPLTVTSAQKNPTAFYLCASTVRDNEQFFGPGTRLTVL.

This clone came up once. The V gene is TRBV15, the J gene TRBJ1-2; no clear D gene. CDR3 length: 14 residues. CDR1 is LNHNV, CDR2 YYDKDF, per germline (reference sequence). V was cut by 0 bases and J by 7 bases, with 12 bases left in between. The CDR3 DNA reads as TGTGCCACCAGCAGAGATCGGGCAGCCCCTGGCTACACCTTC. It is translated as CATSRDRAAPGYTF.

The chain has TRBV7-9 and TRBJ1-1; D ambiguous. The V gene lost 4 bases and the J gene lost 4 bases, with 13 bases spanning the gap. This CDR3 is built from 14 residues. Germline values: CDR1 SEHNR, CDR2 FQNEAQ (reference sequence). The CDR3 sequence: CASSYNTYGTEAFF. The CDR3 DNA sequence: TGTGCCAGCAGCTATAATACATATGGCACTGAAGCTTTCTTT.

V gene TRBV15 combines with J gene TRBJ1-2, with D tentatively TRBD1 (5 bases). Germline values: CDR1 LNHNV, CDR2 YYDKDF (reference sequence). The ends were cut back, 0 bases at V and 1 base at J, with 12 bases in the middle. The CDR3 contains 16 residues. The DNA of the CDR3 is TGTGCCACCAGCAGAGAGGGGGGTTTAAGTAACTATGGCTACACCTTC. Its translation is CATSREGGLSNYGYTF.

The chain links TRBV7-9 to TRBJ2-7, with D unresolved. The CDR3 loop spans 12 amino acids. V lost 5 bases and J lost 6, with 11 bases in between. CDR1 is SEHNR, CDR2 FQNEAQ, per germline (reference sequence). The CDR3 DNA sequence: TGTGCCAGCAGCCCTACGCTATTCGAGCAGTACTTC. Its translation is CASSPTLFEQYF.

The chain joins TRBV27 to TRBJ2-5; possible D gene TRBD1, 6 bases. The V gene lost 5 bases and the J gene lost 2 bases, with 12 bases spanning the gap. Germline CDR1 and CDR2: MNHEY and SMNVEV (reference sequence). CDR3 size: 14 residues. This CDR3 reads CASSDSGEQETQYF. The CDR3 nucleotides are TGTGCCAGCAGTGATTCAGGGGAGCAAGAGACCCAGTACTTC.

The V and J genes are TRBV4-1 and TRBJ2-1; TRBD2 matches 7 bases. Trimming took 0 bases from V and 5 from J; bases not matched to a gene: 4. The CDR3 runs 15 residues. Germline CDR1 is MGHRA and CDR2 is YSYEKL. This CDR3 reads CASSQEGLTNNEQFF. The CDR3 DNA reads as TGCGCCAGCAGCCAAGAGGGACTAACCAACAATGAGCAGTTCTTC.

The genes are TRBV7-6 and TRBJ1-1; TRBD1 matches at 9 bases. After removal of 5 bases from V and 5 bases from J, the junction contained 6 bases not matched to a gene. The length of the CDR3 is 14 residues. Germline-derived CDR1 and CDR2 are SGHVS and FNYEAQ. The DNA of the CDR3 is TGTGCCAGCAGCGAGGGGACAGGGAGGACTGAAGCTTTCTTT. Its protein is CASSEGTGRTEAFF. The full variable domain, in which reference TRBV7-6 and TRBJ1-1 provide the parts outside the CDR3, is GAGVSQSPRYKVTKRGQDVALRCDPISGHVSLYWYRQALGQGPEFLTYFNYEAQQDKSGLPNDRFSAERPEGSISTLTIQRTEQRDSAMYRCASSEGTGRTEAFFGQGTRLTVV.

In this sample, this clone turned up once. V gene TRBV5-1 combines with J gene TRBJ1-5; D is unresolved. Germline V CDR1 and CDR2: SGHRS, YFSETQ. Deletions cut 1 base from V and 3 bases from J, with 14 bases between. The CDR3 loop spans 16 amino acids. CDR3 sequence reads: CASSLLGSGSNQPQHF. CDR3 sequence (DNA): TGCGCCAGCAGCTTGTTGGGGTCGGGGTCCAATCAGCCCCAGCATTTT.

The J gene is TRBJ2-3, the V gene TRBV2, with D perhaps being TRBD1 or TRBD2 (6 bases each). V was clipped by 5 bases and J by 6 bases, with 18 bases between them. The CDR3 runs 15 residues. Per germline, CDR1 SNHLY and CDR2 FYNNEI. The CDR3 sequence: CASSPTTGAEDTQYF. CDR3 DNA: TGTGCCAGCAGTCCTACTACGGGGGCGGAGGATACGCAGTATTTT.

This clone was counted a few times. V usage is TRBV5-6 and J usage is TRBJ2-3; D not resolved. The germline gives CDR1 SGHDT, CDR2 YYEEEE. CDR3 length: 14 residues. With 1 base removed from V and 6 bases from J, the gap between germline ends came to 12 bases. This CDR3 reads CASSLLVARDTQYF. Here the CDR3 DNA reads TGTGCCAGCAGCTTGTTGGTGGCGCGCGATACGCAGTATTTT.

This rearrangement joins TRBV6-1 to TRBJ2-5; no reliable D call. Per germline, CDR1 MNHNS and CDR2 SASEGT. The CDR3 is 15 residues long. V was pared by 0 bases and J by 10 bases, with 18 bases between. The CDR3: CASSEARPAVLSQYF. The CDR3 coding sequence is TGTGCCAGCAGTGAAGCGCGGCCCGCGGTACTGAGCCAGTACTTC.

CDR3 bases: TGTGCCAGCAGCTTGCTAGACAGAAACTATGGCTACACCTTC. Translated: CASSLLDRNYGYTF. The rearrangement uses TRBV5-4 and TRBJ1-2; possibly TRBD1 for D (5 bases). V was trimmed by 1 base and J by 2 bases, leaving 9 bases between them. The CDR3 is 14 residues long. Per the germline V gene, CDR1 is SGHNT and CDR2 is YYREEE (reference sequence).

This clone was counted a single time. The V gene is TRBV6-6, the J gene TRBJ1-1; no definite D call. The CDR3 has 13 residues. The germline gives CDR1 MNHNY, CDR2 SVGAGI (reference sequence). With 3 bases removed from V and 1 base from J, the gap between germline ends came to 6 bases. CDR3 loop: CASSYWANTEAFF. The CDR3 nucleotides are TGTGCCAGCAGTTATTGGGCGAACACTGAAGCTTTCTTT.

The chain recombines TRBV9 with TRBJ2-2; D perhaps matches TRBD2 (5 bases). V shed 1 base and J shed 0 bases, with 16 bases lying between them. Germline CDR1 is SGDLS and CDR2 is YYNGEE. The CDR3 consists of 18 residues. The CDR3 spells CASSVFGGLPPNTGELFF. CDR3 nucleotides: TGTGCCAGCAGCGTATTCGGAGGTCTTCCTCCGAACACCGGGGAGCTGTTTTTT.

This chain connects TRBV7-2 to TRBJ2-5, with a tentative D call TRBD2 (5 bases). Germline CDR1 is SGHTA and CDR2 is FQGNSA. The V end was cut by 1 base, the J end by 5 bases, with 14 bases between. This CDR3 contains 15 residues. CDR3 sequence (DNA): TGTGCCAGCAGCTTAGTGACTACCCTAGAGGAGACCCAGTACTTC. Translated: CASSLVTTLEETQYF.

This chain's CDR3 is CASSQDIASGVTSSTDTQYF. CDR3 DNA sequence: TGCGCCAGCAGCCAAGATATAGCTAGCGGGGTAACGTCTAGCACAGATACGCAGTATTTT. This sequence joins TRBV4-1 and TRBJ2-3; 9 nucleotides agree with TRBD2. J lost 0 bases, V lost 0 bases, and 13 bases had no gene match. This CDR3 comprises 20 residues. From germline, CDR1 is MGHRA and CDR2 YSYEKL.

CDR3 nucleotides: TGTGCCAGCAGCATGGGGCCGGGGCCCGGGGAAAAACTGTTTTTT. Its protein product is CASSMGPGPGEKLFF. This chain uses TRBV7-2 with TRBJ1-4; D is perhaps TRBD1 (5 bases). Germline V lookup: CDR1 SGHTA, CDR2 FQGNSA. The CDR3 consists of 15 residues. The germline V and J ends were trimmed by 5 bases and 8 bases, with 18 bases remaining between them.